These 19 T cell receptor beta chains share one sample of origin, sequenced in a study of spatial heterogeneity in lung cancer (dated by TCRdb to the late 2010s). Points the paper makes about the study in general: The tumor nonsynonymous mutation count correlated with the number of expanded alpha and beta TCRs within the tumor.

In light of the paper, this sample's time point label describes: sample taken at primary tumor resection. These receptors have no known antigen. Libraries were made using 5' RACE. Sequencing was performed on a NextSeq 500. TCRdb took the public reads, trimmed them with fastp at Q25, ran MiXCR for clone calling and kept in-frame beta chains. Merged by CDR3 protein, the rows form single entries marked with the most common genes and DNA. The sample table holds about 24,000 distinct CDR3 sequences, of which 8.8% were seen once. The ten top clones hold around 7.7% of the sample. This specimen consisted of lung tumor tissue, obtained at surgery. These receptors were taken from a male donor with early-stage non-small cell lung cancer.

In this sample, this clonotype turned up many times. V usage is TRBV19 and J usage is TRBJ1-5, with TRBD1 identical over 10 bases. V gave up 8 bases and J gave up 6 bases; unmatched junction bases: 10. CDR3 length: 15 residues. Germline CDR1 is LNHDA and CDR2 is SQIVND (reference sequence). The CDR3 sequence is CASGNPGQGFQPQHF. The DNA for the CDR3 is TGTGCCAGTGGCAACCCGGGACAGGGGTTTCAGCCCCAGCATTTT.

This clonotype was counted many times. The rearrangement links TRBV6-5 to TRBJ2-5; 10 bases match TRBD2. The V and J ends lost 4 bases and 5 bases, in that order; junction bases with no gene match: 4. Germline V lookup: CDR1 MNHEY, CDR2 SVGAGI. CDR3 size: 14 residues. The CDR3 DNA is TGTGCCAGCAGTTCCTTGACTAGCGGGGAGACCCAGTACTTC. The encoded protein is CASSSLTSGETQYF.

The table lists this clonotype with many counts. The V call is TRBV5-1, the J call TRBJ1-3, with a tentative D call TRBD1 (5 bases). The length of the CDR3 is 15 residues. The germline V gene encodes CDR1 SGHRS and CDR2 YFSETQ. With 1 base removed from V and 4 bases from J, the gap between germline ends came to 12 bases. The CDR3 here is CASSLTGSPGNTIYF. As DNA, the CDR3 is TGCGCCAGCAGCTTGACAGGATCCCCAGGAAACACCATATATTTT.

This clonotype was counted many times. The chain joins TRBV7-9 to TRBJ1-1, with D maybe TRBD1 (6 bases). This CDR3 has 15 residues. CDR1 SEHNR and CDR2 FQNEAQ come from the germline V gene (reference sequence). The ends were cut back, 5 bases at V and 4 bases at J, with 17 bases in the middle. The CDR3 region has the DNA TGTGCCAGCAGCCACTCCGGCCAGGGGCTCACTGAAGCTTTCTTT. It yields the protein CASSHSGQGLTEAFF. Based on the CDR3 plus reference TRBV7-9 and TRBJ1-1, the full variable domain is DTGVSQNPRHKITKRGQNVTFRCDPISEHNRLYWYRQTLGQGPEFLTYFQNEAQLEKSRLLSDRFSAERPKGSFSTLEIQRTEQGDSAMYLCASSHSGQGLTEAFFGQGTRLTVV.

This clonotype appeared many times. This chain joins TRBV5-1 and TRBJ1-5; a possible D gene is TRBD1 (5 bases). Germline V gives CDR1 SGHRS, CDR2 YFSETQ. This CDR3 has 16 amino acids. V lost 0 bases to trimming and J lost 4 bases, with 14 bases between them. The CDR3 sequence is CASSLGGATENQPQHF. The CDR3, as DNA: TGCGCCAGCAGCTTGGGAGGGGCCACGGAAAATCAGCCCCAGCATTTT.

Ten or more counts support this clonotype. The chain couples TRBV28 to TRBJ2-3; the D is unclear. The germline V gene has CDR1 MDHEN and CDR2 SYDVKM. The CDR3 spans 14 residues. The V gene lost 3 bases and the J gene lost 3 bases, with 10 bases spanning the gap. The CDR3 coding sequence is TGTGCCAGCAGTTTCCTGTCAGGTACAGATACGCAGTATTTT. Translated, it gives CASSFLSGTDTQYF.

V usage is TRBV20-1 and J usage is TRBJ2-3; 7 bases are a match to TRBD2. CDR3 length: 12 residues. Germline V lookup: CDR1 DFQATT, CDR2 SNEGSKA (reference sequence). V dropped 5 bases and J dropped 5; count of bases not matched to a gene: 4. CDR3 region: CSAGAGRDTQYF. As DNA, the CDR3 is TGCAGTGCTGGAGCGGGACGAGATACGCAGTATTTT.

This clonotype appeared many times. V gene TRBV28 combines with J gene TRBJ2-5, with 10 bases aligning to TRBD2. Germline V lookup: CDR1 MDHEN, CDR2 SYDVKM. This CDR3 has 16 residues. V trimming: 3 bases; J trimming: 1 base; junction bases outside the gene matches: 5. The CDR3 bases are TGTGCCAGCAGTTTCGGACTAGCGGTTTCCCAAGAGACCCAGTACTTC. This gives the protein CASSFGLAVSQETQYF.

The sample holds many counts of this clonotype. The chain carries TRBV5-1 and TRBJ2-2, with 7 bases identical to TRBD2. The CDR3 is made up of 16 amino acids. Germline loops: CDR1 SGHRS, CDR2 YFSETQ. V shed 3 bases and J 0 bases; nucleotides not matched to a gene: 5. DNA for the CDR3: TGCGCCAGCAGCTCAGGAGCGGGGTCGAACACCGGGGAGCTGTTTTTT. Its translation: CASSSGAGSNTGELFF. Full variable domain (outside the CDR3, taken from reference TRBV5-1 and TRBJ2-2): KAGVTQTPRYLIKTRGQQVTLSCSPISGHRSVSWYQQTPGQGLQFLFEYFSETQRNKGNFPGRFSGRQFSNSRSEMNVSTLELGDSALYLCASSSGAGSNTGELFFGEGSRLTVL.

There are a few counts of this clonotype. The chain combines TRBV3-1 with TRBJ2-2; 11 bases are shared with TRBD1. The CDR3 is 16 amino acids. The J segment lost 2 bases and the V segment lost 3 bases, leaving 2 bases of the junction unmatched. From germline, CDR1 is LGHDT and CDR2 YNNKEL (reference sequence). CDR3 bases: TGTGCCAGCAGCCAGCGGACAGGGGGCAACACCGGGGAGCTGTTTTTT. Its translation is CASSQRTGGNTGELFF.

This clonotype occurred a few times. This sequence joins TRBV24-1 and TRBJ2-5, with TRBD1 identical over 8 bases. The CDR3 has 17 residues. The V gene end was trimmed by 4 bases and the J gene end by 1 base; junction bases not matched to a gene: 10. Germline lookup yields CDR1 KGHDR and CDR2 SFDVKD. In nucleotides, the CDR3 is TGTGCCACCAGTGACCCAGCCAGGGGGCGCATCCAAGAGACCCAGTACTTC. Translation gives CATSDPARGRIQETQYF.

This clonotype was observed many times. CDR3 nucleotides: TGTGCCATCAGTGAGTTGGTGGCGGGAGCAGAGACCCAGTACTTC. Translating gives CAISELVAGAETQYF. This sequence joins TRBV10-3 and TRBJ2-5, with 7 bases matching TRBD2. Germline V gene sequence: CDR1 ENHRY, CDR2 SYGVKD. Trimming cost V 1 base and J 4 bases; bases outside gene matches: 6. The CDR3 runs 15 residues.

This clonotype was seen at least ten times. This chain connects TRBV6-2 or TRBV6-3 to TRBJ2-7; unclear D gene. V was clipped by 5 bases and J by 3 bases, with 5 bases between them. Germline CDR1 reads MNHEY; CDR2 reads SVGEGT. This CDR3 is 11 amino acids long. The CDR3 here is CASSILYEQYF. As DNA, the CDR3 is TGTGCCAGCAGTATCCTCTACGAGCAGTACTTC.

The chain joins TRBV27 to TRBJ1-2, with 7 positions matching TRBD1. CDR3 length equals 13 residues. In germline, CDR1 is MNHEY, CDR2 SMNVEV (reference sequence). J gave up 8 bases and V 10 bases, and 13 bases lay outside the gene matches. The CDR3: CATGATGSRGYTF. CDR3 coding DNA: TGTGCCACCGGGGCGACAGGGTCTAGGGGCTACACCTTC.

This clonotype came up many times. The chain combines TRBV5-1 with TRBJ1-1; no clear D gene. The CDR3 length is 14 residues. Germline V gene sequence: CDR1 SGHRS, CDR2 YFSETQ. Trimming pared 0 bases from V and 1 base from J, leaving 7 bases between. In DNA form, the CDR3 reads TGCGCCAGCAGCTTGGGGTATCAGAACACTGAAGCTTTCTTT. It yields the protein CASSLGYQNTEAFF.

Sample share makes this clonotype medium-sized. V and J are TRBV6-4 and TRBJ1-2; D is ambiguous. The V gene lost 8 bases and the J gene lost 4 bases, with 14 bases spanning the gap. Germline V gives CDR1 MRHNA, CDR2 SNTAGT. CDR3 length: 13 amino acids. CDR3: CASSNTEGYGYTF. Written as DNA, the CDR3 is TGTGCCAGCTCAAACACAGAGGGCTATGGCTACACCTTC.

This clonotype was observed at least ten times. In nucleotides, the CDR3 is TGTGCCAGCACGGACAGGGGTAATCAGCCCCAGCATTTT. The encoded protein is CASTDRGNQPQHF. The genes are TRBV6-2 or TRBV6-3 and TRBJ1-5, with 9 nucleotides matching TRBD1. The CDR3 length is 13 residues. Germline assignment: CDR1 MNHEY and CDR2 SVGEGT. J lost 4 bases, V lost 7 bases, and 2 bases had no gene match.

This clonotype was seen repeatedly, ten times or more. A read error may produce the germline difference seen at one junction end. The chain employs TRBV19 and TRBJ2-2, with D possibly called TRBD1 or TRBD2 (6 bases each). Germline CDR1 is LNHDA and CDR2 is SQIVND (reference sequence). The length of the CDR3 is 13 residues. The CDR3 coding sequence is TGTGCCGTGGGGGGCTATAACACCGGGAAGCTGTTTTTT. The encoded protein is CAVGGYNTGKLFF.

This clonotype has a count of ten or more. The chain has TRBV6-6 and TRBJ2-1, with D uncertain. The CDR3 has 11 residues. Germline values: CDR1 MNHNY, CDR2 SVGAGI (reference sequence). V lost 2 bases, J lost 9 bases, and 5 bases lay in between. The chain's CDR3 is CASSYPGEQFF. The CDR3 bases are TGTGCCAGCAGTTACCCTGGTGAGCAGTTCTTC.